A selection of T cell receptor beta chains follows, all from one sample in a study of blood T cell repertoires in COVID-19. Assay: immunoSEQ multiplex PCR; the TCRdb copy retains only in-frame clones and omits some. Here the sample spans roughly 410,000 clones, more than 70% being singletons. The sequenced material came from peripheral blood. These receptor sequences come from a woman aged 60-75 years with COVID-19, enrolled during active disease. CDR3s include the opening cysteine and the closing phenylalanine or tryptophan. The D gene is left open where the match is weak. Clone size is stated in some rows and not others, as once, few, many or a class when expanded.

size | J | V | D | DNA | CDR3
once | TRBJ1-2 | TRBV4-1 | NA | TGCGCCAGCAGCCAGGGGACACGGGGCGACTATGGCTACACCTTC | CASSQGTRGDYGYTF
once | TRBJ2-1 | TRBV5-1 | NA | TGCGCCAGCAGCCGGCCTGTCGGTAGCGGAAAATTCAATGAGCAGTTCTTC | CASSRPVGSGKFNEQFF
NA | TRBJ2-2 | TRBV4-1 | TRBD2 | TGCGCCAGCAGCCTGGGGGGGGGTTACGACCCGAACACCGGGGAGCTGTTTTTT | CASSLGGGYDPNTGELFF
NA | TRBJ1-1 | TRBV5-4 | NA | TGTGCCAGCAGCTTGACGACAGTCGCTGAAGCTTTCTTT | CASSLTTVAEAFF
NA | TRBJ2-5 | TRBV5-1 | TRBD2 | TGCGCCAGCTTCCCTAGCGGGGGGGAGACCCAGTACTTC | CASFPSGGETQYF
NA | TRBJ2-7 | TRBV5-6 | TRBD1 | TGTGCCAGCAGCTTTCCGGGACAGGCATACTACGAGCAGTACTTC | CASSFPGQAYYEQYF
NA | TRBJ2-2 | TRBV2 | TRBD2 | TGTGCCAGCAGTGCAAGCGGGGGAAACACCGGGGAGCTGTTTTTT | CASSASGGNTGELFF
NA | TRBJ2-1 | TRBV7-3 | TRBD2 | TGTGCCAGCAGCCCGGGAGGGGTCCCCTACAATGAGCAGTTCTTC | CASSPGGVPYNEQFF
once | TRBJ2-2 | TRBV5-1 | NA | TGCGCCAGCAGCTTAGGACAGTGGAACACCGGGGAGCTGTTTTTT | CASSLGQWNTGELFF
NA | TRBJ1-2 | TRBV2 | NA | TGTGCCAGCAGCGCCACCAGCACACCGGGGGGCTACACCTTC | CASSATSTPGGYTF
few | TRBJ2-7 | TRBV13 | TRBD1 | TGTGCCAGCAGCTTAGGGACAGGGGCCTACGAGCAGTACTTC | CASSLGTGAYEQYF
NA | TRBJ2-5 | TRBV20-1 | TRBD2 | TGCAGTGCTAGTGGTAGCGGGGGGAAACAAGAGACCCAGTACTTC | CSASGSGGKQETQYF
NA | TRBJ2-5 | TRBV6-5 | NA | TGTGCCAGCAGTTACATAACTCAAGAGACCCAGTACTTC | CASSYITQETQYF
few | TRBJ2-5 | TRBV7-3 | TRBD2 | TGTGCCAGCAGCTCGACTAGCGGGGCGGCGGAGACCCAGTACTTC | CASSSTSGAAETQYF
few | TRBJ2-7 | TRBV28 | NA | TGTGCCAGCAGTTTTAGGCCGACAGGCCCCTACGAGCAGTACTTC | CASSFRPTGPYEQYF
NA | TRBJ2-7 | TRBV19 | TRBD1 | TGTGCCAGTAGTCGTAAGACAGGGGCGAATGTCTACGAGCAGTACTTC | CASSRKTGANVYEQYF
NA | TRBJ2-2 | TRBV6-6 | NA | TGTGCCAGCAGCCGAATGGAGGCCGGGGAGCTGTTTTTT | CASSRMEAGELFF
NA | TRBJ1-1 | TRBV5-1 | NA | TGCGCCAGCAGCTTGGTACAGGGAGGGGGTTCGAACACTGAAGCTTTCTTT | CASSLVQGGGSNTEAFF
NA | TRBJ2-7 | TRBV5-1 | NA | TGCGCCAGCAGCTTGGAGGGGGGGTACCTCTACGAGCAGTACTTC | CASSLEGGYLYEQYF
NA | TRBJ2-1 | TRBV7-8 | TRBD2 | TGTGCCAGCAGCGCGACTAGCTTGAATGAGCAGTTCTTC | CASSATSLNEQFF
NA | TRBJ2-5 | TRBV4-2 | TRBD2 | TGTGCCAGCAGCCAAGAGATCCGCGGGGGGACCCAGTACTTC | CASSQEIRGGTQYF
NA | TRBJ1-1 | TRBV11-3 | TRBD1 | TGTGCCAGCAGCAGAGGACAGGGAGACATGAACACTGAAGCTTTCTTT | CASSRGQGDMNTEAFF
NA | TRBJ1-2 | TRBV15 | NA | TGTGCCACCAGCAAAACCTATAGACAGACTAACTATGGCTACACCTTC | CATSKTYRQTNYGYTF
NA | TRBJ2-4 | TRBV18 | NA | TGTGCCAGCTCACCCGGGATGGGCGGCATTCAGTACTTC | CASSPGMGGIQYF
once | TRBJ2-7 | TRBV28 | NA | TGTGCCAGCAGTTTATTGACAGCGCTGGCCTACGAGCAGTACTTC | CASSLLTALAYEQYF
NA | TRBJ1-5 | TRBV19 | NA | TGTGCCAGTAGGAAGGTTGACGGAGGCCAGCCCCAGCATTTT | CASRKVDGGQPQHF
NA | TRBJ1-3 | TRBV24-1 | NA | TGTGCCACCAGTGATTCTCCGAACAGCTCTGGAAACACCATATATTTT | CATSDSPNSSGNTIYF
few | TRBJ1-1 | TRBV7-5 | NA | TGTGCCAGAAGCCCGCATCTCAGGGGGAAAAATTTGAACACTGAAGCTTTCTTT | CARSPHLRGKNLNTEAFF
NA | TRBJ1-6 | TRBV25-1 | TRBD1 | TGTGCCAGCAGCTTGACAGGGTTCAATTCACCCCTCCACTTT | CASSLTGFNSPLHF